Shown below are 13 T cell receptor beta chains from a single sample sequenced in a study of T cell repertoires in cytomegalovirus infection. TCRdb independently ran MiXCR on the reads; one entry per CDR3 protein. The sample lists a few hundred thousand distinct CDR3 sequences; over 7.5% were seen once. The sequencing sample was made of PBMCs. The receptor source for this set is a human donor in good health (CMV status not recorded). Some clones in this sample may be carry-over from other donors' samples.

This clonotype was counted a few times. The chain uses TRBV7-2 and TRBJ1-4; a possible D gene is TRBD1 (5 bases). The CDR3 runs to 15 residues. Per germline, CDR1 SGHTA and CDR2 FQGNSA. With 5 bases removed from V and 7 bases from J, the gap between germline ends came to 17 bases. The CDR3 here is CASSPWGGDSEKLFF. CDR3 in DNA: TGTGCCAGCAGCCCCTGGGGCGGGGATAGTGAAAAACTGTTTTTT.

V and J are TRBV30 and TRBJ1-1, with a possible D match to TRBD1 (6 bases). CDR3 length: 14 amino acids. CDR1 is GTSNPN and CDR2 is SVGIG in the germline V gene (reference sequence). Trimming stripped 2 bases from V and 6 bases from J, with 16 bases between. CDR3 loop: CAWSLGRGGSEAFF. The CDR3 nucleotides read TGTGCCTGGAGTTTGGGCAGGGGCGGTTCTGAAGCTTTCTTT.

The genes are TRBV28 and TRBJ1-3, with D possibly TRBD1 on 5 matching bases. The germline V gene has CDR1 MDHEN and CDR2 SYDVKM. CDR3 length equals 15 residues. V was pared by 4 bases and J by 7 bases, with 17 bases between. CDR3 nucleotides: TGTGCCAGCAGTTCGTCAGGGCTTCCGGGTAACACCATATATTTT. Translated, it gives CASSSSGLPGNTIYF.

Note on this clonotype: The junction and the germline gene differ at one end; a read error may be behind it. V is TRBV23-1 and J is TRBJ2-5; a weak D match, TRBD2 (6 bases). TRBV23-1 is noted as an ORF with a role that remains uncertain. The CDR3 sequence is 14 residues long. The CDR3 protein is CASNQGTGEETQYF. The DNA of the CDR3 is TGCGCCAGCAATCAAGGGACGGGGGAGGAGACCCAGTACTTC.

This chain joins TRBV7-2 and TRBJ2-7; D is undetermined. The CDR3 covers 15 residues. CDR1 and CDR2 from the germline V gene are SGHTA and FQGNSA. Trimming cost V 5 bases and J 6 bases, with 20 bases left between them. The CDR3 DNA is TGTGCCAGCAGCGGCCGCCTAGGATCCACCACCGAGCAGTACTTC. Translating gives CASSGRLGSTTEQYF.

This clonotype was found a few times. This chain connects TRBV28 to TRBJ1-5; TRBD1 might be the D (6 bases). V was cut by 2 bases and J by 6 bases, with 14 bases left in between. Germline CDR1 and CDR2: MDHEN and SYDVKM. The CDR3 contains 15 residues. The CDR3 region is CASSLGGARGQPQHF. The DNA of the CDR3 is TGTGCCAGCAGTTTAGGGGGGGCGCGGGGTCAGCCCCAGCATTTT.

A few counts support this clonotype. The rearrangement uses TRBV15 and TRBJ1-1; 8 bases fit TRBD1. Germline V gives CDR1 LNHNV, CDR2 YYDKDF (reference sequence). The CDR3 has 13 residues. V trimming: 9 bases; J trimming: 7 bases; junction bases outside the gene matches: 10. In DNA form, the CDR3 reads TGTGCCACTTCTCCGGACAGGGCTAATGAAGCTTTCTTT. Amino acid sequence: CATSPDRANEAFF.

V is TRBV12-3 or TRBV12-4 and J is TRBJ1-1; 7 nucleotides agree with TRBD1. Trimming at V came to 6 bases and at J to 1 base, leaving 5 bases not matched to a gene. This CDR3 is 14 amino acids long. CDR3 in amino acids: CASRPTGANTEAFF. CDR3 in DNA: TGTGCCAGCAGACCCACAGGGGCGAACACTGAAGCTTTCTTT.

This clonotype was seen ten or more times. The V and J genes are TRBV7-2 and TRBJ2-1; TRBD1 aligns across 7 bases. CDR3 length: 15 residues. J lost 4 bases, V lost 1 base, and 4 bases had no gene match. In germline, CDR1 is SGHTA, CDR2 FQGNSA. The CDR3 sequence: CASSLGQGVYNEQFF. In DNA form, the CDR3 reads TGTGCCAGCAGCTTAGGGCAGGGGGTGTACAATGAGCAGTTCTTC.

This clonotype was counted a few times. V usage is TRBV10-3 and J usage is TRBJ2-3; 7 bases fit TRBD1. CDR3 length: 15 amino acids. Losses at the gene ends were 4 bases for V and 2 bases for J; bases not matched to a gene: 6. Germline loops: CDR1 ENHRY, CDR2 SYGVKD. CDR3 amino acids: CAISVGTAVTDTQYF. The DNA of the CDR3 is TGTGCCATCAGTGTTGGGACAGCCGTCACAGATACGCAGTATTTT.

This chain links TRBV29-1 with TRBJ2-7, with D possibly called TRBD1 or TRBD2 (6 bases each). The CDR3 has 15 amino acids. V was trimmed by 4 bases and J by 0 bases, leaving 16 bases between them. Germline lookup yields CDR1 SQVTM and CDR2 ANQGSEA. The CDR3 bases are TGCAGCGTTGGGGGCAGGAGGGGGATCTCCTACGAGCAGTACTTC. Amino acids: CSVGGRRGISYEQYF.

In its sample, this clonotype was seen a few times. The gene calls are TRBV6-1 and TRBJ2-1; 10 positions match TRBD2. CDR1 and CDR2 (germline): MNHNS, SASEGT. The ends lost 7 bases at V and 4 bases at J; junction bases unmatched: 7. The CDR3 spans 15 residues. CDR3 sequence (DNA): TGTGCCAGCATGTCGGGACTAGCGATTTACAATGAGCAGTTCTTC. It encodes CASMSGLAIYNEQFF.

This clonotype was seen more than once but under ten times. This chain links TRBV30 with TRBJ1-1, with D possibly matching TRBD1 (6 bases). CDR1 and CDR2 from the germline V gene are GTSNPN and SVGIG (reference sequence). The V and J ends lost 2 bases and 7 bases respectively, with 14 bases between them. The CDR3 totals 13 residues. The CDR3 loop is CAWSKIQGGEAFF. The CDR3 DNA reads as TGTGCCTGGAGTAAAATACAGGGAGGTGAAGCTTTCTTT.